This is a list of T cell receptor beta chains from one sample in a study of cytomegalovirus exposure and HLA in healthy donors. Method: immunoSEQ multiplex PCR; TCRdb's copy keeps in-frame clones and lacks some. The sample includes fewer than 90,000 clones, around four fifths of them seen just once. The material sequenced was PBMCs. These receptors were collected from a male donor in good health and CMV-seropositive. The CDR3 runs from the conserved cysteine through the conserved F or W. D genes are given only for firm matches. Where a row states a size, it is once, few, many or the class of an expanded clone; other rows omit it.

D	size	V	J	DNA	CDR3
-	-	TRBV27	TRBJ2-7	TGTGCCAGCTTTAGCGTGTCCTACGAGCAGTACTTC	CASFSVSYEQYF
-	-	TRBV7-9	TRBJ1-2	TGTGCCAGCAGCTTATCCGTATGGGGGCGAGGGGGTGGCTACACCTTC	CASSLSVWGRGGGYTF
-	-	TRBV14	TRBJ1-1	TGTGCCAGCAGCCAAGTGAGACAGCTGAACACTGAAGCTTTCTTT	CASSQVRQLNTEAFF
TRBD1	-	TRBV4-1	TRBJ1-1	TGCGCCAGCAGCCAAAAGTTTACAGGGGTTTTGAACACTGAAGCTTTCTTT	CASSQKFTGVLNTEAFF
TRBD1	-	TRBV10-3	TRBJ1-2	TGTGCCACCTTGGACAGGAGCGACTATGGCTACACCTTC	CATLDRSDYGYTF
TRBD2	-	TRBV5-1	TRBJ2-2	TGCGCCAGCAGCTCGCCGGGACTAGAAAACACCGGGGAGCTGTTTTTT	CASSSPGLENTGELFF
-	-	TRBV15	TRBJ1-2	TGTGCCACCAGCAGAGATAAGCTAGACGGGAGGACCTTC	CATSRDKLDGRTF
-	-	TRBV6-5	TRBJ2-3	TGTGCCAGCAGTTACGACAGCTACTCATCCGATACGCAGTATTTT	CASSYDSYSSDTQYF
TRBD1	-	TRBV5-1	TRBJ1-4	TGCGCCAGCAGCTACACAGGGGGTGATGAAAAACTGTTTTTT	CASSYTGGDEKLFF
-	-	TRBV29-1	TRBJ1-5	TGCAGCGTTGTCTCCGGGTTATCCCAGCATTTT	CSVVSGLSQHF
-	-	TRBV19	TRBJ2-5	TGTGCCAGTAGTATAACAGGCAGCCAAGAGACCCAGTACTTC	CASSITGSQETQYF
TRBD2	-	TRBV27	TRBJ2-1	TGTGCCAGCACGGGACTAGCCTCTAATGAGCAGTTCTTC	CASTGLASNEQFF
-	-	TRBV5-1	TRBJ1-4	TGCGCCAGCAGGAAGACCGGGACTACTAATGAAAAACTGTTTTTT	CASRKTGTTNEKLFF
-	few	TRBV5-3	TRBJ1-5	TGTGCCAGAAGACACGGAACAGGGTTAGGCAATCAGCCCCAGCATTTT	CARRHGTGLGNQPQHF
-	-	TRBV5-1	TRBJ2-2	TGCGCCAGCAGGACTGACGCTTACACCGGGGAGCTGTTTTTT	CASRTDAYTGELFF